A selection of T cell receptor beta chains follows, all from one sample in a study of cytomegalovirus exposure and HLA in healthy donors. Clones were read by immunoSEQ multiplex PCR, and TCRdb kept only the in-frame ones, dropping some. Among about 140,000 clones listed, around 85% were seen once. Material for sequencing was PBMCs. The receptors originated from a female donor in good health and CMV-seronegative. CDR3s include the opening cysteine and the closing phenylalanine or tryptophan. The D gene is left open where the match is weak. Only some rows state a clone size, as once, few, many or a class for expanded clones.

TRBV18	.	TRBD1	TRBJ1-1	CASSPWTGNTEAFF	TGTGCCAGCTCACCTTGGACAGGGAACACTGAAGCTTTCTTT
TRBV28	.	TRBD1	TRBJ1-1	CASSPSGTAEAFF	TGTGCCAGCAGTCCTAGCGGGACAGCTGAAGCTTTCTTT
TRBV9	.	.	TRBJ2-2	CASSVQNTGELFF	TGTGCCAGCAGCGTCCAGAACACCGGGGAGCTGTTTTTT
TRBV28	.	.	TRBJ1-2	CASSLYSGYTF	TGTGCCAGCAGTCTTTACAGTGGGTACACCTTC
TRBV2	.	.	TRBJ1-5	CASSESFSNQPQHF	TGTGCCAGCAGTGAATCCTTTAGCAATCAGCCCCAGCATTTT
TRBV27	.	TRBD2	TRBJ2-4	CASSLGAGAPDIQYF	TGTGCCAGCAGTTTAGGGGCGGGAGCACCGGACATTCAGTACTTC
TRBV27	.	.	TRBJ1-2	CASSLQGNYGYTF	TGTGCCAGCAGTCTCCAGGGAAACTATGGCTACACCTTC
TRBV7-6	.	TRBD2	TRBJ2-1	CASMAGGREQFF	TGTGCCAGCATGGCGGGGGGCCGGGAGCAGTTCTTC
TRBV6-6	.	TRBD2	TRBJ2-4	CASSPLAGAPKNIQYF	TGTGCCAGCAGTCCACTAGCGGGGGCACCCAAAAACATTCAGTACTTC
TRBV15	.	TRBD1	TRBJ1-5	CATTTGTEGQPQHF	TGTGCCACCACCACAGGGACAGAGGGTCAGCCCCAGCATTTT
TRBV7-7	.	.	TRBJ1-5	CASRGGSNQPQHF	TGTGCCAGCAGGGGCGGGAGCAATCAGCCCCAGCATTTT
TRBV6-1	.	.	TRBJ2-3	CASSFGGFGTDTQYF	TGTGCCAGCAGTTTCGGAGGGTTCGGCACAGATACGCAGTATTTT
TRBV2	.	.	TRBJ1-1	CASSEGRAKPKAFF	TGTGCCAGCAGTGAGGGCAGGGCTAAGCCTAAAGCTTTCTTT
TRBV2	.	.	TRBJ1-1	CASTNRADGTEAFF	TGTGCCAGCACAAACAGGGCGGACGGCACTGAAGCTTTCTTT
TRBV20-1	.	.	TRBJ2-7	CSASQGYEQYF	TGCAGTGCTAGCCAGGGTTACGAGCAGTACTTC
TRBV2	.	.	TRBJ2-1	CASSFTESSYNEQFF	TGTGCCAGCAGTTTTACAGAAAGCTCCTACAATGAGCAGTTCTTC
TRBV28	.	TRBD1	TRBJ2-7	CASSSRGTGGNEQYF	TGTGCCAGCAGTTCTAGGGGGACAGGGGGGAACGAGCAGTACTTC
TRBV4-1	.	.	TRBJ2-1	CASSQDRGPNNEQFF	TGCGCCAGCAGCCAAGACAGGGGACCAAACAATGAGCAGTTCTTC
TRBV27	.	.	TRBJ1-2	CASSYRDSGYGYTF	TGTGCCAGCAGTTACCGGGACTCTGGCTATGGCTACACCTTC
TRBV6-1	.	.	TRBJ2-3	CASSYFTDTQYF	TGTGCCAGCAGCTACTTCACAGATACGCAGTATTTT
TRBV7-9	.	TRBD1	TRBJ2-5	CASAPSGTGAVETQYF	TGTGCCAGCGCGCCCTCGGGGACAGGGGCGGTGGAGACCCAGTACTTC
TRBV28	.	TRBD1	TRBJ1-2	CASSFAGTGTHGYTF	TGTGCCAGCAGTTTTGCGGGGACAGGGACCCATGGCTACACCTTC
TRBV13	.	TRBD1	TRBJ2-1	CASSLGQGANEQFF	TGTGCCAGCAGCTTAGGACAGGGGGCAAATGAGCAGTTCTTC
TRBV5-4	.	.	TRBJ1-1	CASSLEPGMNTEAFF	TGTGCCAGCAGCTTGGAGCCAGGGATGAACACTGAAGCTTTCTTT
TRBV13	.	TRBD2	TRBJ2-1	CASSPPSGRPQFF	TGTGCCAGCAGCCCCCCCAGCGGGAGGCCCCAGTTCTTC
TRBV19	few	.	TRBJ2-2	CATYSRTGELFF	TGTGCCACATACAGTCGAACCGGGGAGCTGTTTTTT
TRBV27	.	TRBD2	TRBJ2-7	CASSTPGLAGEGEQYF	TGTGCCAGCAGTACACCCGGACTAGCGGGAGAGGGGGAGCAGTACTTC
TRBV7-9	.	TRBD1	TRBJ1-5	CASSSPRDSNQPQHF	TGTGCCAGCAGCTCCCCCCGGGACAGTAATCAGCCCCAGCATTTT
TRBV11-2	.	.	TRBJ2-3	CASSLAGYPDTQYF	TGTGCCAGCAGCTTGGCGGGATATCCAGATACGCAGTATTTT
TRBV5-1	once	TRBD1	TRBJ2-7	CASSLDGPGTGSYEQYF	TGCGCCAGCAGCTTGGACGGTCCCGGGACAGGGTCCTACGAGCAGTACTTC
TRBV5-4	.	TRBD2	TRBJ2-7	CASSPSGGLTYEQYF	TGTGCCAGCAGCCCTAGCGGGGGTTTAACCTACGAGCAGTACTTC
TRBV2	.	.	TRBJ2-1	CASSASEQFF	TGTGCCAGCAGTGCTAGTGAGCAGTTCTTC